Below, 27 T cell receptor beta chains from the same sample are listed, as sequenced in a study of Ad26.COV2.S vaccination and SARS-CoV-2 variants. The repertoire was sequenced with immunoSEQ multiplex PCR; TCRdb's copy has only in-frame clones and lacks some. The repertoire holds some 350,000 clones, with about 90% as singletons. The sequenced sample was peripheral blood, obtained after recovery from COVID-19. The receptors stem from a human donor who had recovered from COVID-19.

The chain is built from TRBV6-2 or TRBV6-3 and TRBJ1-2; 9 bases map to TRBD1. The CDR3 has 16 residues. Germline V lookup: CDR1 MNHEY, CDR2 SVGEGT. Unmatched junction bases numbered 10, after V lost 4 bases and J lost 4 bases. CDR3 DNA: TGTGCCAGCAGTTCCTCCGGGACAGGGTTCCTCTATGGCTACACCTTC. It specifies CASSSSGTGFLYGYTF.

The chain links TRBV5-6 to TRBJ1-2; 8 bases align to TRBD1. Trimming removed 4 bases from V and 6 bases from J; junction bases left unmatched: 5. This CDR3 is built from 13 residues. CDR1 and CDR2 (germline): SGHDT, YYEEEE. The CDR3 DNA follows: TGTGCCAGCAGCCCTGACAGGGGTAATGGCTACACCTTC. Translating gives CASSPDRGNGYTF.

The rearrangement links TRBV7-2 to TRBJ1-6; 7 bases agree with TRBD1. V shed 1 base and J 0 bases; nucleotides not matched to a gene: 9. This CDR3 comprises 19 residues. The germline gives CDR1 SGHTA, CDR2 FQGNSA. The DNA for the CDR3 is TGTGCCAGCAGCTTAGTGGAGGGGGCGAGGAGCTCCTATAATTCACCCCTCCACTTT. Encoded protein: CASSLVEGARSSYNSPLHF.

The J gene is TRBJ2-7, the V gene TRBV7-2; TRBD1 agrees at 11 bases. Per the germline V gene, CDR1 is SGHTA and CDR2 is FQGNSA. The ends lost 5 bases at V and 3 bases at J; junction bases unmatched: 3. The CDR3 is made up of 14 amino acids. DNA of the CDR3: TGTGCCAGCAGCCCCGGGACAGGGGGCTACGAGCAGTACTTC. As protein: CASSPGTGGYEQYF.

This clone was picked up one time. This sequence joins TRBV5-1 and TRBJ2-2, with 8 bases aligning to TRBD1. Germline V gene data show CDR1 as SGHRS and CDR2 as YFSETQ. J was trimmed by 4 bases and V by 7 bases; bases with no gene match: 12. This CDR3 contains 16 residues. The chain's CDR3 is CASRHSWTGSTGELFF. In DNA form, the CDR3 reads TGCGCCAGCCGCCATAGCTGGACAGGGAGCACCGGGGAGCTGTTTTTT.

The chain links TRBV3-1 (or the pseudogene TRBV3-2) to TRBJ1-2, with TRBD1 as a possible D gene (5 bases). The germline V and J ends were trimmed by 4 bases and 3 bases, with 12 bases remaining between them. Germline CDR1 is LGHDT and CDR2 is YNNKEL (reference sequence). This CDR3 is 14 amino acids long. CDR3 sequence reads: CASSREGWYYGYTF. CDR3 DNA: TGTGCCAGCAGCCGAGAGGGGTGGTACTATGGCTACACCTTC.

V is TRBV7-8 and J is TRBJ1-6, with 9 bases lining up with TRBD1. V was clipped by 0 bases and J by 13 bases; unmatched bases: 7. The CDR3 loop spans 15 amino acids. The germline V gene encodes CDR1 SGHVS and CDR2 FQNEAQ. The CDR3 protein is CASSLAGTGPMPLHF. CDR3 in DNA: TGTGCCAGCAGCTTAGCGGGGACAGGGCCTATGCCCCTCCACTTT.

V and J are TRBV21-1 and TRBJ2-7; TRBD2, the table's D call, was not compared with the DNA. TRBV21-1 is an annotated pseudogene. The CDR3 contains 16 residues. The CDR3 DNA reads TGTGCCAGCAGCAAAGCGCGGCGGGGGGACTCCTACGAGCAGTACTTC. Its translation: CASSKARRGDSYEQYF.

The CDR3 loop is CASSYSTGVPTTDTQYF. CDR3 nucleotide sequence: TGTGCCAGCAGTTACTCGACGGGCGTGCCGACCACAGATACGCAGTATTTT. This sequence joins TRBV6-2 or TRBV6-3 and TRBJ2-3; the D is unclear. The germline gives CDR1 MNHEY, CDR2 SVGEGT. V was cut by 0 bases and J by 2 bases, with 15 bases left in between. The CDR3 length is 17 residues.

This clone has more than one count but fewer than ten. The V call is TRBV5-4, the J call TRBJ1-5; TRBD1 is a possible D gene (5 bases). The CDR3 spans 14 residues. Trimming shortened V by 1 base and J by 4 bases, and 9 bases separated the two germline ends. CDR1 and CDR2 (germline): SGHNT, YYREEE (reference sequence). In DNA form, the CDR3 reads TGTGCCAGCAGCTTGAGGGGTGCGAATCAGCCCCAGCATTTT. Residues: CASSLRGANQPQHF.

In DNA, the CDR3 is TGCAGCGTTGAGCCAGGGGTTCGCACTGAAGCTTTCTTT. Translation gives CSVEPGVRTEAFF. V gene TRBV29-1 combines with J gene TRBJ1-1; possibly TRBD1 for D (6 bases). V lost 3 bases, J lost 4 bases, and 12 bases lay in between. Per the germline V gene, CDR1 is SQVTM and CDR2 is ANQGSEA. CDR3 length: 13 amino acids.

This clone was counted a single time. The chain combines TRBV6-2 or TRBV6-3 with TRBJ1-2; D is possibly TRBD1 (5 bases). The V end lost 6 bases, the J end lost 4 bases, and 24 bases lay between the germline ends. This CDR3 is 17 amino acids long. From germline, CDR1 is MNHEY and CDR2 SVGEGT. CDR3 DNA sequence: TGTGCCAGCAGCCCTCTTTCTAACAGGCGTCGGGGCTATGGCTACACCTTC. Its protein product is CASSPLSNRRRGYGYTF.

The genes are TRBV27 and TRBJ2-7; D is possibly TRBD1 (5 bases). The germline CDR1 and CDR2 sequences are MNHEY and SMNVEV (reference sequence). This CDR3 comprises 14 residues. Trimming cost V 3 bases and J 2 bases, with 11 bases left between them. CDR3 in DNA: TGTGCCAGCAGTTTTCACAGGTTTCCCTACGAGCAGTACTTC. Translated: CASSFHRFPYEQYF.

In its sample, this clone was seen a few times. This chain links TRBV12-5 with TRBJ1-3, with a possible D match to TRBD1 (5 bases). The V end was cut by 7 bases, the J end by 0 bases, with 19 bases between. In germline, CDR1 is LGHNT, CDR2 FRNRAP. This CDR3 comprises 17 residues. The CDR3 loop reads CASVMEGPNFSGNTIYF. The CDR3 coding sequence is TGTGCTAGTGTCATGGAGGGGCCCAACTTCTCTGGAAACACCATATATTTT.

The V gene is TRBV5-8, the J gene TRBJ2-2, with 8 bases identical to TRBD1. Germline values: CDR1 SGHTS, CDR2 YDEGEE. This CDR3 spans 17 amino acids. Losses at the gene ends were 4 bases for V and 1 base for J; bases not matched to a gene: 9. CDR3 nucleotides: TGTGCCAGCAGCATAAGAACCGGGACAGGGAACACCGGGGAGCTGTTTTTT. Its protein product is CASSIRTGTGNTGELFF.

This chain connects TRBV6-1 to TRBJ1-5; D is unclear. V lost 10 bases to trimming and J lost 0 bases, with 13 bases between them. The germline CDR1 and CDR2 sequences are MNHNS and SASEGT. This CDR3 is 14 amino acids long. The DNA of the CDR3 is TGTGCCACCACCTCAGGAAATAGCAATCAGCCCCAGCATTTT. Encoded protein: CATTSGNSNQPQHF.

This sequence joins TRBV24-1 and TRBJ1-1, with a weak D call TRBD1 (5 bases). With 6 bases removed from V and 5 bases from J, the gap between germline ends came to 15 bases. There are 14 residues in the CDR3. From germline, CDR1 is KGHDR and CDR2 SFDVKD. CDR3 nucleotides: TGTGCCACCAGTATTCCGGGGGTGATAACTGAAGCTTTCTTT. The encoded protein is CATSIPGVITEAFF.

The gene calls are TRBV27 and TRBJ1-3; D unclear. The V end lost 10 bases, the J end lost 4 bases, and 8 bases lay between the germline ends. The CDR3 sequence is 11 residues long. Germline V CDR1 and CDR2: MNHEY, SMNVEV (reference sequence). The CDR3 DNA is TGTGCCACTTCGGAAGGAAACACCATATATTTT. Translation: CATSEGNTIYF.

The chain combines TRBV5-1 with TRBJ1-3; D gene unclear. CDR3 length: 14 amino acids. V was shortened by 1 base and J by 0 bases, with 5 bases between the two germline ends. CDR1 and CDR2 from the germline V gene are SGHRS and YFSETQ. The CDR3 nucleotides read TGCGCCAGCAGCTTGAAGGGCTCTGGAAACACCATATATTTT. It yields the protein CASSLKGSGNTIYF.

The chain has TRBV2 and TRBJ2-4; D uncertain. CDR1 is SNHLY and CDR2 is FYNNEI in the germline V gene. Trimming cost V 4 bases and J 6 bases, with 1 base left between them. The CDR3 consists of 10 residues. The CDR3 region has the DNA TGTGCCAGCAGTGGAAACATTCAGTACTTC. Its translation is CASSGNIQYF.

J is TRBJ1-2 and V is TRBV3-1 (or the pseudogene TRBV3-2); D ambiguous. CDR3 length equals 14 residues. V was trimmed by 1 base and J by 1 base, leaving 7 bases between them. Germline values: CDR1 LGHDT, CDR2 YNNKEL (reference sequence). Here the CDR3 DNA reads TGTGCCAGCAGCCAAGGCTCTAATAACTATGGCTACACCTTC. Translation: CASSQGSNNYGYTF.

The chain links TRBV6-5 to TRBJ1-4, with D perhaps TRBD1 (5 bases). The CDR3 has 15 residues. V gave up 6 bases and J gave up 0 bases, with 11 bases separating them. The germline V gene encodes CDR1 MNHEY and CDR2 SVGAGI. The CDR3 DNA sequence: TGTGCCAGCAGCAACCGAGGGGCAACTAATGAAAAACTGTTTTTT. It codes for CASSNRGATNEKLFF.

CDR3 amino acids: CASSPDRINQPQHF. In nucleotides, the CDR3 is TGTGCCAGCAGCCCCGACAGAATCAATCAGCCCCAGCATTTT. The chain uses TRBV6-5 and TRBJ1-5; the D gene is possibly TRBD1 (5 bases). CDR1 and CDR2 (germline): MNHEY, SVGAGI. Trimming removed 6 bases from V and 3 bases from J, with 12 bases in between. This CDR3 contains 14 residues.

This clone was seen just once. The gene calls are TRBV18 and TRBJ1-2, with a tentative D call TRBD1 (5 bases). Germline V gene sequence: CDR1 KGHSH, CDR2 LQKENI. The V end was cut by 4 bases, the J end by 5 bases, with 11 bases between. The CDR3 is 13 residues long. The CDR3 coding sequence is TGTGCCAGCTCACAGGACGGGACTTATGGCTACACCTTC. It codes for CASSQDGTYGYTF.

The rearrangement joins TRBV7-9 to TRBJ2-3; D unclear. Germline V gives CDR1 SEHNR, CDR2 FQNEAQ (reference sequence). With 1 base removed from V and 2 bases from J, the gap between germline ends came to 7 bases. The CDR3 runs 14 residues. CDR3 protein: CASSLVLDTDTQYF. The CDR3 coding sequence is TGTGCCAGCAGCTTAGTGTTAGACACAGATACGCAGTATTTT.

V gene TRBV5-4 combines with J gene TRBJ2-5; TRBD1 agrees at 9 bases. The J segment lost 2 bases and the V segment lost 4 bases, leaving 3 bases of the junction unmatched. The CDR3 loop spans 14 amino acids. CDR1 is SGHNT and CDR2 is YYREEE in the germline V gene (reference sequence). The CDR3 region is CASSPGTGQETQYF. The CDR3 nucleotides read TGTGCCAGCAGCCCCGGGACAGGGCAAGAGACCCAGTACTTC.

CDR3 coding DNA: TGTGCCAGCAGCGTAGCTGTGGAAGAGACCCAGTACTTC. It specifies CASSVAVEETQYF. The chain uses TRBV9 and TRBJ2-5, with no clear D. CDR3 length equals 13 residues. From germline, CDR1 is SGDLS and CDR2 YYNGEE. Trimming cost V 0 bases and J 3 bases, with 6 bases left between them.